Described below is a single TCR beta chain sequence and its context. Its antigen is not known. This sample is drawn from a study of CD8+CD57+ T cells in acquired aplastic anemia. Overall study context: Across the sorted CD4+ and CD8+ cells, DNA amounts averaged 3.2 ug.

Per germline, CDR1 KGHDR and CDR2 SFDVKD. The CDR3 runs to 12 residues. Trimming took off 12 bases at V and 5 bases at J, with 13 bases between the two ends. Genomic DNA served as template for TCR beta VDJ and CDR3 profiling. TCRdb re-called the reads with MiXCR, one entry per CDR3 protein. The data contain 260,000 or so distinct CDR3 sequences, roughly 80% of them seen just once; the ten biggest clones take up 35% to 50%. The authors sequenced patients whose flow cytometry had shown CD8+CD57+ cell expansion. Blood sampling was performed on the patients, and none of them had received therapy by then. Study observations and caveats: Shared by patients and controls, approximately 28 CD8+ CDR3s were abundant in patients.

The sequence was collected from a human donor with aplastic anemia. V usage is TRBV24-1 and J usage is TRBJ2-1; no clear D gene. What was sequenced was sorted CD4+, CD8+, or CD8+CD57+ T cells (not recorded which) from PBMCs. The CDR3, as DNA: TGTGCCCCGCTCTACACGCACAATGAGCAGTTCTTC. It yields the protein CAPLYTHNEQFF.